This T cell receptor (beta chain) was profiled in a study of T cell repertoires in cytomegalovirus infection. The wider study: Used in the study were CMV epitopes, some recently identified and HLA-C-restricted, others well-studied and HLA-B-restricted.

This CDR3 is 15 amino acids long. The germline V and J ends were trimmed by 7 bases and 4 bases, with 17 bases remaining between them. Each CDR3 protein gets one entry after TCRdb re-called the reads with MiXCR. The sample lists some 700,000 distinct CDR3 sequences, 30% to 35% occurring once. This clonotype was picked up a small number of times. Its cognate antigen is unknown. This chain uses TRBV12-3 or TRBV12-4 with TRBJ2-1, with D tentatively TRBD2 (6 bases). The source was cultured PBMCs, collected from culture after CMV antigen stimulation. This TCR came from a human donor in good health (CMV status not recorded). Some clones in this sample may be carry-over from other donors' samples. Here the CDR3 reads CASTRGKGPYNEQFF. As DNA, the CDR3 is TGTGCCAGCACCCGGGGGAAGGGACCTTACAATGAGCAGTTCTTC.